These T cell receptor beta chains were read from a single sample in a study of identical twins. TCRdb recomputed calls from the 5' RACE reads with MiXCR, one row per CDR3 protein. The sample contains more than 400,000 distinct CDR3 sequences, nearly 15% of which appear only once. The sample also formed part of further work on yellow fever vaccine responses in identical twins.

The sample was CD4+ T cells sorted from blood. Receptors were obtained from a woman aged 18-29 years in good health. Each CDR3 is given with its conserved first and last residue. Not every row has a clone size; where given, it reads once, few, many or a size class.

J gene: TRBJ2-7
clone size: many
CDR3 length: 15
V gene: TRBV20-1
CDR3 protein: CSAIYPGEGGYEQYF

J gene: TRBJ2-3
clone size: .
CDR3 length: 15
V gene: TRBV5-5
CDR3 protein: CASSYWDRRTDTQYF

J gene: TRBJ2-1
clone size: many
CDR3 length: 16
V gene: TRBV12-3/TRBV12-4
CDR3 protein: CASSSYPTLTGNEQFF

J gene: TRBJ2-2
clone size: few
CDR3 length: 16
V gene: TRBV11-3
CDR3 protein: CASSLGQDPNTGELFF

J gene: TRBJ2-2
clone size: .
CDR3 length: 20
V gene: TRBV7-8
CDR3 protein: CASSFLPGTSARGGAGELFF

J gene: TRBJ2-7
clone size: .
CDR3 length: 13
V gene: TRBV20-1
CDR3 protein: CSATLAGLDEQYF

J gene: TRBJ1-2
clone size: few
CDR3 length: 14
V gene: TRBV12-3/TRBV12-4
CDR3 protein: CASSLEGQDYGYTF

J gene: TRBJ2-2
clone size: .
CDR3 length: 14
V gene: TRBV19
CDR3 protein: CASKGRGGPGELFF

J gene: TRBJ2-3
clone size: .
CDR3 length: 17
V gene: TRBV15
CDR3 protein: CATSRGRGAGNTDTQYF

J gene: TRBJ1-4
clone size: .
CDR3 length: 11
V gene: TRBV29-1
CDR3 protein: CSVGFGEKLFF

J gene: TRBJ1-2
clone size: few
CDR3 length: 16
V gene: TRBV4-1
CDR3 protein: CASSHSGTGAEGGYTF

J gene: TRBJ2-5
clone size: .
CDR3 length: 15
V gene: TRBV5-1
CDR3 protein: CASSPRTSPQETQYF

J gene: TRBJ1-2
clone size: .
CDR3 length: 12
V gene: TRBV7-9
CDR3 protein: CASSLSGDGYTF

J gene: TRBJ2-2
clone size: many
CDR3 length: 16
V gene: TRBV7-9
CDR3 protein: CASRFPFRGDTGELFF

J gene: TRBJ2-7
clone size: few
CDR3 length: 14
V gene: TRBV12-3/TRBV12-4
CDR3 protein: CASSFEQGTYEQYF

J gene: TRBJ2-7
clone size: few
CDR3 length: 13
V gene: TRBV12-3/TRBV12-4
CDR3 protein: CASSFREYYEQYF

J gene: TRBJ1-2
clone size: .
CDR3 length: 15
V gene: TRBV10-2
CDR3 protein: CASSPGQAANYGYTF